The 30 T cell receptor beta chains below come from one sample, sequenced in a study of shared clonotypes between healthy human individuals. Sequencing was performed with immunoSEQ multiplex PCR; in TCRdb, only in-frame clones are kept and a portion is missing. The table records hundreds of thousands of clones, less than 98% of them present only once. Sequencing was carried out using naive CD4+ T cells sorted from blood. Subset defined: CD45RA+ positively selected. Every receptor here comes from a woman aged 25-40 years in good health.

Here the CDR3 reads CASSYWDRGRDGYTF. The CDR3 nucleotides are TGTGCCAGCAGTTACTGGGACAGGGGGCGGGATGGCTACACCTTC. This rearrangement joins TRBV6-5 to TRBJ1-2; 12 positions match TRBD1. The ends lost 1 base at V and 6 bases at J; junction bases unmatched: 3. There are 15 residues in the CDR3. Germline V gene sequence: CDR1 MNHEY, CDR2 SVGAGI.

This chain uses TRBV5-1 with TRBJ2-3; D is perhaps TRBD1 (6 bases). Germline lookup yields CDR1 SGHRS and CDR2 YFSETQ. Trimming took off 9 bases at V and 6 bases at J, with 26 bases between the two ends. There are 16 residues in the CDR3. CDR3 sequence: CATSKGVIVDRDTQYF. The CDR3 DNA reads TGCGCCACCTCAAAGGGGGTCATAGTAGATCGGGATACGCAGTATTTT.

V usage is TRBV6-5 and J usage is TRBJ1-2, with TRBD1 as a possible D gene (5 bases). V was clipped by 0 bases and J by 0 bases, with 8 bases between them. The CDR3 covers 15 residues. The germline CDR1 and CDR2 sequences are MNHEY and SVGAGI. The CDR3 loop is CASSYSDTPNYGYTF. CDR3 nucleotide sequence: TGTGCCAGCAGTTACTCGGACACTCCTAACTATGGCTACACCTTC.

The chain joins TRBV27 to TRBJ2-7; the match to TRBD2 covers 7 bases. The CDR3 runs 15 residues. Germline V lookup: CDR1 MNHEY, CDR2 SMNVEV (reference sequence). V trimming: 3 bases; J trimming: 2 bases; junction bases outside the gene matches: 7. The CDR3 reads CASSLRLAAPYEQYF. The CDR3 DNA follows: TGTGCCAGCAGTTTGAGGCTAGCGGCGCCCTACGAGCAGTACTTC.

Here the CDR3 reads CASSFLYEQYF. The CDR3 bases are TGTGCCAGCAGTTTTCTCTACGAGCAGTACTTC. This chain connects TRBV6-5 to TRBJ2-5; D gene unclear. The J call may be in error: the DNA end matches TRBJ2-7 better. This CDR3 has 11 amino acids. The germline CDR1 and CDR2 sequences are MNHEY and SVGAGI.

The chain employs TRBV2 and TRBJ2-3; D not certain. In germline, CDR1 is SNHLY, CDR2 FYNNEI. V lost 6 bases, J lost 5 bases, and 6 bases lay in between. The CDR3 is 11 amino acids. The DNA for the CDR3 is TGTGCCAGCAGGGTACTAGATACGCAGTATTTT. Its translation is CASRVLDTQYF.

The CDR3 bases are TGCGCCAGCAGCTTCGGACTAGCGGGAGTGTACGAGCAGTACTTC. It codes for CASSFGLAGVYEQYF. The rearrangement links TRBV5-1 to TRBJ2-7, with 13 bases matching TRBD2. This CDR3 is 15 amino acids long. Trimming removed 2 bases from V and 4 bases from J; junction bases left unmatched: 3. Germline V lookup: CDR1 SGHRS, CDR2 YFSETQ.

CDR3 loop: CASDSGGSYNEQFF. CDR3 bases: TGCGCCAGCGATAGCGGGGGAAGTTACAATGAGCAGTTCTTC. The chain employs TRBV5-1 and TRBJ2-1, with 9 bases matching TRBD2. This CDR3 contains 14 residues. Germline V gives CDR1 SGHRS, CDR2 YFSETQ. V lost 7 bases, J lost 4 bases, and 6 bases stayed unmatched.

This chain links TRBV28 with TRBJ2-7; TRBD2 matches 7 bases. The length of the CDR3 is 16 residues. The V and J ends lost 4 bases and 3 bases, in that order; junction bases with no gene match: 12. Germline CDR1 reads MDHEN; CDR2 reads SYDVKM. This CDR3 is CASSSSGGSRFYEQYF. CDR3 nucleotide sequence: TGTGCCAGCAGTTCCTCCGGGGGGTCCCGTTTCTACGAGCAGTACTTC.

The gene calls are TRBV14 and TRBJ1-3; D remains unclear. The CDR3 is made up of 13 amino acids. The V gene's germline CDR1 is SGHDN and CDR2 FVKESK. Trimming removed 4 bases from V and 2 bases from J, with 6 bases in between. The CDR3 DNA is TGTGCCAGCAGCCCGTTCCCTGGAAACACCATATATTTT. It encodes CASSPFPGNTIYF. Filled out from reference TRBV14 and TRBJ1-3, the complete variable domain reads EAGVTQFPSHSVIEKGQTVTLRCDPISGHDNLYWYRRVMGKEIKFLLHFVKESKQDESGMPNNRFLAERTGGTYSTLKVQPAELEDSGVYFCASSPFPGNTIYFGEGSWLTVV.

The chain combines TRBV28 with TRBJ2-2; 8 bases fit TRBD1. The CDR3 has 13 amino acids. The germline gives CDR1 MDHEN, CDR2 SYDVKM. The CDR3 spells CATGQGNTGELFF. CDR3 nucleotides: TGTGCGACCGGACAGGGGAACACCGGGGAGCTGTTTTTT.

CDR3 region: CASSPKGLGNEQFF. The CDR3 DNA sequence: TGTGCCAGCAGCCCAAAGGGGTTAGGGAATGAGCAGTTCTTC. The chain links TRBV6-1 to TRBJ2-1; a weak D match, TRBD1 (5 bases). V was trimmed by 6 bases and J by 7 bases, leaving 16 bases between them. The CDR3 contains 14 residues. Germline V gene data show CDR1 as MNHNS and CDR2 as SASEGT.

The chain recombines TRBV28 with TRBJ1-3; D unresolved. CDR3 length: 12 residues. Germline assignment: CDR1 MDHEN and CDR2 SYDVKM. The CDR3 sequence: CGAASIGNTIYF. The CDR3 DNA reads TGTGGGGCGGCGTCTATTGGAAACACCATATATTTT.

The chain carries TRBV28 and TRBJ2-3, with D tentatively TRBD1 (5 bases). The V gene lost 5 bases and the J gene lost 0 bases, with 15 bases spanning the gap. The CDR3 sequence is 16 residues long. Germline CDR1 is MDHEN and CDR2 is SYDVKM. For the CDR3, the DNA is TGTGCCAGCAGTATCCGACAGACCACTAGCACAGATACGCAGTATTTT. It encodes CASSIRQTTSTDTQYF.

The CDR3 DNA is TGTGCCAGCAGTCATAGCACCACAGATACGCAGTATTTT. It encodes CASSHSTTDTQYF. The V gene is TRBV25-1, the J gene TRBJ2-3; D not certain. CDR3 size: 13 residues. V shed 5 bases and J shed 2 bases, with 8 bases lying between them. Germline lookup yields CDR1 MGHDK and CDR2 SYGVNS.

The chain couples TRBV7-6 to TRBJ2-7, with D hard to call. The germline V gene encodes CDR1 SGHVS and CDR2 FNYEAQ. The CDR3 consists of 16 residues. The ends were cut back, 1 base at V and 6 bases at J, with 19 bases in the middle. The CDR3 DNA follows: TGTGCCAGCAGCTTAGTGGTAGGCGAGGTCTCTACCGAGCAGTACTTC. Translated, it gives CASSLVVGEVSTEQYF.

J is TRBJ2-7 and V is TRBV28; perhaps D is TRBD1 or TRBD2 (6 bases each). The V and J ends lost 5 bases and 3 bases respectively, with 26 bases between them. The CDR3 has 18 amino acids. CDR1 MDHEN and CDR2 SYDVKM come from the germline V gene. CDR3 DNA: TGTGCCAGCAGTCACCCGAATTACCTAGGGGGGCAGATCTACGAGCAGTACTTC. Protein product: CASSHPNYLGGQIYEQYF. The full variable domain, with the rest looked up from reference TRBV28 and TRBJ2-7, is DVKVTQSSRYLVKRTGEKVFLECVQDMDHENMFWYRQDPGLGLRLIYFSYDVKMKEKGDIPEGYSVSREKKERFSLILESASTNQTSMYLCASSHPNYLGGQIYEQYFGPGTRLTVT.

V and J are TRBV6-6 and TRBJ2-7; possibly TRBD2 for D (6 bases). Per germline, CDR1 MNHNY and CDR2 SVGAGI (reference sequence). V lost 3 bases and J lost 3, with 15 bases in between. This CDR3 is 15 amino acids long. DNA of the CDR3: TGTGCCAGCAGTTATCGGCGGGATGTCAACTACGAGCAGTACTTC. This sequence encodes CASSYRRDVNYEQYF.

This clone appeared once. The genes are TRBV27 and TRBJ1-1, with D maybe TRBD1 (5 bases). The CDR3 contains 12 residues. Deletions cut 5 bases from V and 10 bases from J, with 14 bases between. Germline-derived CDR1 and CDR2 are MNHEY and SMNVEV (reference sequence). DNA of the CDR3: TGTGCCAGCAGTCCACCGGGGGGGTCAGCTTTCTTT. This encodes CASSPPGGSAFF.

V gene TRBV28 combines with J gene TRBJ1-2; 8 bases agree with TRBD1. The CDR3 has 15 residues. In germline, CDR1 is MDHEN, CDR2 SYDVKM. V was clipped by 2 bases and J by 5 bases; unmatched bases: 7. CDR3 residues: CASSLGQGAGYGYTF. The CDR3 nucleotides read TGTGCCAGCAGTTTAGGCCAGGGGGCGGGTTATGGCTACACCTTC.

The gene calls are TRBV2 and TRBJ2-5; D could derive from TRBD1 or TRBD2 (6 bases each). From germline, CDR1 is SNHLY and CDR2 FYNNEI. The CDR3 has 15 amino acids. With 5 bases removed from V and 4 bases from J, the gap between germline ends came to 17 bases. CDR3 DNA sequence: TGTGCCAGCAGTATAAGTTGGGGGGCAGGAGAGACCCAGTACTTC. This encodes CASSISWGAGETQYF.

The CDR3 coding sequence is TGTGCCTGGAGTTCACAGGGATACGAGCAGTACTTC. Encoded protein: CAWSSQGYEQYF. The V call is TRBV30, the J call TRBJ2-5; weak D call: TRBD1 (6 bases). With the DNA end fitting TRBJ2-7 better, the J assignment may be wrong. The CDR3 is 12 residues long. The germline V gene encodes CDR1 GTSNPN and CDR2 SVGIG (reference sequence).

J is TRBJ1-2 and V is TRBV28; 10 bases map to TRBD1. Germline assignment: CDR1 MDHEN and CDR2 SYDVKM. After removal of 6 bases from V and 4 bases from J, the junction contained 11 bases not matched to a gene. The CDR3 loop spans 16 amino acids. The CDR3 reads CASSAPGQGVAYGYTF. CDR3 bases: TGTGCCAGCAGCGCACCCGGACAGGGGGTAGCCTATGGCTACACCTTC.

This clone has just one count. V is TRBV4-1 and J is TRBJ2-7; the match to TRBD2 covers 8 bases. The ends lost 5 bases at V and 5 bases at J; junction bases unmatched: 14. The CDR3 spans 16 residues. The germline V gene encodes CDR1 MGHRA and CDR2 YSYEKL. The CDR3 DNA is TGCGCCAGCAGCTTAGGGCTCCGGGAGGGCCTCAACGAGCAGTACTTC. Translating it yields CASSLGLREGLNEQYF.

The chain joins TRBV9 to TRBJ1-2, with D maybe TRBD1 (5 bases). The CDR3 totals 14 residues. The V end was cut by 1 base, the J end by 8 bases, with 15 bases between. Germline assignment: CDR1 SGDLS and CDR2 YYNGEE. CDR3 region: CASSVQPGHEGYTF. CDR3 DNA: TGTGCCAGCAGCGTACAGCCCGGACACGAGGGCTACACCTTC.

The chain carries TRBV19 and TRBJ2-2; 9 nucleotides line up with TRBD2. V shed 5 bases, J shed 7 bases, and the junction held 14 bases outside the gene matches. The V gene's germline CDR1 is LNHDA and CDR2 SQIVND (reference sequence). The CDR3 sequence is 17 residues long. DNA of the CDR3: TGTGCCAGTAGTGACGTCAGAGGTAGCGGGAGAGGCGGGGAGCTGTTTTTT. The encoded protein is CASSDVRGSGRGGELFF. The full variable domain, its missing parts supplied by reference TRBV19 and TRBJ2-2, is DGGITQSPKYLFRKEGQNVTLSCEQNLNHDAMYWYRQDPGQGLRLIYYSQIVNDFQKGDIAEGYSVSREKKESFPLTVTSAQKNPTAFYLCASSDVRGSGRGGELFFGEGSRLTVL.

This clone was found once. The rearrangement joins TRBV6-5 to TRBJ2-5, with D perhaps TRBD1 (6 bases). The end of the DNA aligns better with TRBJ2-7, so the J call may be wrong. The CDR3 covers 15 residues. Germline CDR1 reads MNHEY; CDR2 reads SVGAGI. CDR3 protein: CASSYSRSGDYEQYF. The DNA for the CDR3 is TGTGCCAGCAGTTACTCTCGGTCAGGGGACTACGAGCAGTACTTC.

V is TRBV5-1 and J is TRBJ2-7; 7 bases match TRBD2. Unmatched junction bases numbered 10, after V lost 1 base and J lost 6 bases. CDR1 is SGHRS, CDR2 YFSETQ, per germline. The CDR3 length is 15 residues. CDR3 in amino acids: CASSLTLARGSEQYF. CDR3 nucleotide sequence: TGCGCCAGCAGCTTGACACTAGCGAGAGGCAGCGAGCAGTACTTC.

The V gene is TRBV5-1, the J gene TRBJ2-1; possibly TRBD1 for D (6 bases). V was shortened by 4 bases and J by 4 bases, with 15 bases between the two germline ends. CDR1 and CDR2 from the germline V gene are SGHRS and YFSETQ. This CDR3 has 15 residues. This CDR3 reads CASSEATGNYNEQFF. The DNA of the CDR3 is TGCGCCAGCAGCGAGGCGACAGGAAATTACAATGAGCAGTTCTTC.

This chain connects TRBV6-5 to TRBJ1-1; TRBD1 matches at 9 bases. The junction had 4 bases not matched to a gene; V was cut back by 6 bases and J by 5 bases. The CDR3 has 13 residues. Germline V gives CDR1 MNHEY, CDR2 SVGAGI. CDR3 residues: CASRATGGTEAFF. In DNA form, the CDR3 reads TGTGCCAGCAGGGCGACAGGGGGGACTGAAGCTTTCTTT.